This T cell receptor beta chain is drawn from a study of identical twins (dated by TCRdb to about 2016). In terms of the full investigation: The study deep-sequenced TCR alpha and beta repertoires from monozygotic twins, unrelated adults of various ages and cord blood to test whether fetal clonotypes persist. To rule out contamination, the twin experiments were replicated at different times with different library preparation protocols.

Its CDR3 holds 15 amino acids, cysteine through phenylalanine. Just CDR3 DNA is preserved here, 45 bases in frame from base 1. CDR1 is given as MGHDK and CDR2 as SYGVNS, both from the germline V gene. V loses 1 base at its end and J loses 3 bases; junction bases beyond the gene matches: 6. This clonotype was detected only a few times. Its antigen remains unidentified. No much larger clonotype is one base removed from it; base qualities were not supplied. Library construction relied on 5' RACE. For sequencing, an Illumina HiSeq 2000 was employed. A universal primer binding site was introduced by template switching, and a unique molecular identifier was present in the final cDNA, enabling accurate counting of TCR cDNA molecules. First-strand cDNA for TCR alpha and beta chains was synthesized from specific primers in the conserved constant-segment region. To control for contamination, every cDNA library carried two barcodes: a SMART-Mk sample barcode plus Illumina barcodes. TruSeq adapter sequences, together with Illumina sample barcodes, were added in two successive PCR steps. The Illumina HiSeq platform was used with custom primers to sequence TCR alpha and beta cDNA libraries. In the paper's pipeline: Unique molecular identifiers were extracted from raw reads with MiGEC, and CDR3 positions were determined with MiXCR. For each individual, recombination models were inferred using an EM algorithm with the repgenHMM and IGoR tools. Shared clonotype analysis was performed with the tcR package in R, normalizing sharing by the product of cloneset sizes. To study raw recombination free of thymic and clonal selection effects, out-of-frame nonproductive sequences were analyzed. The public sequencing data were trimmed at Q25 with fastp and processed into clonotypes with MiXCR by TCRdb, which kept only in-frame beta chains. Rows are combined by CDR3 protein, so each entry shows the most common genes and DNA. These V and J calls rely on TCRdb rather than the paper's analysis. The sample table holds hundreds of thousands of distinct CDR3 sequences, of which 8.5% to 9.5% were seen once. The ten biggest clones cover approximately 0.89% of the sample.

Every donor was a healthy Caucasian. Three pairs of female monozygotic twins, all aged about 18 to 30 years, were included in the twin cohort. Peripheral blood mononuclear cells were the source from which RNA for the TCR libraries was isolated. Results the study describes overall, beyond this receptor: Compared with coincidental sharing between unrelated individuals, out-of-frame TCR alpha sequences shared between twins showed an excess of sequences with low generation probability. Conclusions relied on cross-sectional statistical analysis, since the same donors could not be followed over many years. Excess twin sharing in beta out-of-frame sequences was weaker because fewer shared sequences lowered the signal-to-noise ratio. Fewer insertions were carried by abundant cord blood beta clonotypes; a weaker similar trend was observed in young adult naive repertoires, while no such trend was observed in memory repertoires. In monozygotic twins, recombination models systematically underestimated out-of-frame TCR alpha sharing, but the models matched the sharing seen between unrelated individuals. Invariant T cells such as MAIT and iNKT could partly confound zero-insertion analyses, although diverse VJ usage argued against such confounding for most clonotypes.

The same data also went into a second study, on yellow fever vaccine responses in identical twins. As noted in the second study: The authors reported that the T cell response to vaccination in identical twins appeared partly convergent and partly personalized. In the study, vaccine-responding T cell clones were precisely tracked in identical twins.

The sequence links TRBV25-1 to TRBJ2-7, and 7 bases in between align with TRBD1. The sample was PBMCs. The receptor was isolated from a woman younger than 35 in good health. The sequenced DNA: TGTGCCAGCAGTGAATCGGTGACAGGGCACTACGAGCAGTACTTC. Its amino acids are CASSESVTGHYEQYF.